The TCR beta chain under discussion was sequenced for a study of sequential checkpoint blockade in melanoma. Measured with immunoSEQ multiplex PCR; TCRdb has only the in-frame clones, and not every one. Of 20,000 to 25,000 clones listed, around 30% are singletons. CDR1 is LNHDA, CDR2 SQIVND, per germline (reference sequence). The CDR3 totals 17 residues. Trimming at V came to 6 bases and at J to 4 bases, leaving 7 bases not matched to a gene. Treatment reported: randomized to nivolumab then ipilimumab (arm A) or the reverse (arm B). Material: tumor tissue (inferred from file names), obtained from a patient given nivolumab and ipilimumab in sequence. The TCR was taken from a human donor with melanoma. This sequence joins TRBV19 and TRBJ2-2; TRBD2 matches 14 bases. The CDR3 spells CASRGLAGDPGTGELFF. CDR3 sequence (DNA): TGTGCCAGTAGGGGACTAGCGGGAGACCCTGGCACCGGGGAGCTGTTTTTT.